This T cell receptor (beta chain) derives from a study of cytomegalovirus exposure and HLA in healthy donors. The study, taken as a whole, reports: Reportedly, a later analysis found an Asian-associated ancestry cluster had fewer N-insertions than the roughly 700-donor mean. Association with HLA alleles at 0.05 false discovery rate was found for 15,000 to 20,000 TCR beta sequences in a later analysis.

13 Jbeta primers and 60 Vbeta primers were used for the PCR. Sequencing was performed with immunoSEQ multiplex PCR; in TCRdb, only in-frame clones are kept and a portion is missing. The top ten clones hold 4.5% to 5.5% of a sample with about 90,000 clones, less than 65% of them seen once. This clone was picked up a small number of times. Its specificity is not known. In germline, CDR1 is LGHNA, CDR2 YSLEER. The V end was cut by 0 bases, the J end by 0 bases, with 9 bases between. The CDR3 is made up of 17 amino acids. The specimen sequenced was PBMCs. The chain is built from TRBV4-3 and TRBJ1-6; D possibly corresponds to TRBD1 (5 bases). The sequence derives from a woman aged 25 to 39 in good health and CMV-seropositive. This CDR3 is CASSQDRQGSYNSPLHF. CDR3 in DNA: TGCGCCAGCAGCCAAGATCGGCAGGGCTCCTATAATTCACCCCTCCACTTT.